This is a list of T cell receptor beta chains from one sample in a study of human T cells and chemical hapten exposure. TCRdb recomputed calls from the RACE reads with MiXCR, one row per CDR3 protein. The sample records roughly 100,000 distinct CDR3 sequences, about 8.9% being singletons. The sequencing here drew on whole blood, taken in connection with sensitization to the hapten diphenylcyclopropenone (DPC). These receptors were taken from a woman in her forties with alopecia areata. Some clones in this sample may be carry-over from other donors' samples. Each CDR3 is given with its conserved first and last residue. A D gene is named only where the DNA matches it firmly. Size is omitted from some rows. Given values are once, few, many or a class for expanded clones.

d_call	v_call	clone_size	j_call	cdr3_nt	cdr3_aa
NA	TRBV7-2	many	TRBJ2-5	TGTGCCAGCAGCTTGGACAGTCGGAACCAGTACTTC	CASSLDSRNQYF
NA	TRBV4-1	few	TRBJ2-2	TGCGCCAGCAGCCTGGGAACTCCCCAAGTTGGTACCGGGGAGCTGTTTTTT	CASSLGTPQVGTGELFF
NA	TRBV20-1	few	TRBJ2-6	TGCAGTGCTCCATGGGATCTGAACGTCCTGACTTTC	CSAPWDLNVLTF
NA	TRBV12-1	NA	TRBJ1-2	TGTGCCAGCAGCCCGGTTGCCGGGGGCGAGGAGTATGGCTACACCTTC	CASSPVAGGEEYGYTF
NA	TRBV20-1	NA	TRBJ2-5	TGCAGTGCTAGAGATCCGGCCAGGGGCCAAGAGACCCAGTACTTC	CSARDPARGQETQYF
TRBD1	TRBV10-3	NA	TRBJ2-7	TGTGCCATCAGTCCCGGGACAGACGCCTACGAGCAGTACTTC	CAISPGTDAYEQYF
NA	TRBV5-6	many	TRBJ1-1	TGTGCCAGCAGCTTCATGGGGCTGTACACTGAAGCTTTCTTT	CASSFMGLYTEAFF
TRBD2	TRBV7-9	few	TRBJ2-5	TGTGCCAGCAGCAAGGGACTAGCGGGGGCCTTTTACCAAGAGACCCAGTACTTC	CASSKGLAGAFYQETQYF
NA	TRBV27	NA	TRBJ2-1	TGTGCCAGCAGTTTGCAGACCTACAATGAGCAGTTCTTC	CASSLQTYNEQFF
TRBD2	TRBV20-1	once	TRBJ2-4	TGCAGTGCTAGTCCGGCGGGGGGGTCAGGCAAAAACATTCAGTACTTC	CSASPAGGSGKNIQYF
NA	TRBV27	many	TRBJ1-2	TGTGCCAGCAGTTCCGCACCCGACAGCCATCTTGGCTACACCTTC	CASSSAPDSHLGYTF
NA	TRBV4-1	many	TRBJ2-7	TGCGCCAGCAGCCCCCCTCAGGGGGGGGCATTCGAGCAGTACTTC	CASSPPQGGAFEQYF
NA	TRBV30	many	TRBJ2-3	TGTGCCTGGAACCTTGGGGGCACGCAGTATTTT	CAWNLGGTQYF
NA	TRBV19	few	TRBJ2-7	TGTGCCAGTAGTATATCATACAGCTCCTACGAGCAGTACTTC	CASSISYSSYEQYF
NA	TRBV6-2/TRBV6-3	few	TRBJ2-5	TGTGCCAGCAGTTACGTGGAGACCCAGTACTTC	CASSYVETQYF
NA	TRBV9	NA	TRBJ2-2	TGTGCCAGCAGCGTAGATGAGCGAGGGGAGCTGTTTTTT	CASSVDERGELFF
NA	TRBV2	NA	TRBJ2-3	TGTGCCAGCACCCTTTTGGTTAGCACAGATACGCAGTATTTT	CASTLLVSTDTQYF
NA	TRBV4-3	NA	TRBJ1-6	TGCGCCAGCAGCCAAGACAACGGAAATAATTCACCCCTCCACTTT	CASSQDNGNNSPLHF
TRBD1	TRBV18	many	TRBJ1-1	TGTGCCAGCTCACCACCTACAGGGGGCTGGAGTGAAGCTTTCTTT	CASSPPTGGWSEAFF
TRBD2	TRBV6-2/TRBV6-3	few	TRBJ2-1	TGTGCCAGCAGTTCCCCTCAGGGACTAGCGGTGGTTGGCGAGCAGTTCTTC	CASSSPQGLAVVGEQFF
NA	TRBV9	many	TRBJ2-6	TGTGCCAGCAGCAACCGACCGGGCCTGTGGGCCAACGTCCTGACTTTC	CASSNRPGLWANVLTF
NA	TRBV12-3/TRBV12-4	few	TRBJ1-3	TGTGCCAGCAGCCCGACGGAGAGAAACACCATATATTTT	CASSPTERNTIYF
NA	TRBV7-2	few	TRBJ2-7	TGTGCCAGCAGCTTAGGGGTAGCCTACGAGCAGTACTTC	CASSLGVAYEQYF
TRBD1	TRBV12-3/TRBV12-4	many	TRBJ1-1	TGTGCCAGCACCAGGGGGGCCGGGACAGTGAACACTGAAGCTTTCTTT	CASTRGAGTVNTEAFF
TRBD2	TRBV7-6	many	TRBJ2-7	TGTGCCAGCAGCAAGACTAGCGGGGGGACCTACGAGCAGTACTTC	CASSKTSGGTYEQYF
NA	TRBV15	NA	TRBJ2-7	TGTGCCACCAGTAACAACCGGGCGCAGGCCATCTACGAGCAGTACTTC	CATSNNRAQAIYEQYF
NA	TRBV5-1	many	TRBJ1-1	TGCGCCAGCAGCTTGGCAGGGGAAACTGAAGCTTTCTTT	CASSLAGETEAFF
NA	TRBV28	few	TRBJ1-2	TGTGCCAGCAGTTTCGCAGGCTCTACAAGGGGCTACACCTTC	CASSFAGSTRGYTF
TRBD1	TRBV5-5	NA	TRBJ2-3	TGTGCCAGCAGCTGGACAGGGGGTATCGCAGATACGCAGTATTTT	CASSWTGGIADTQYF
TRBD1	TRBV20-1	few	TRBJ2-5	TGCAGTGCTAGAGCGGACAGGGTTTCCGAGACCCAGTACTTC	CSARADRVSETQYF
TRBD2	TRBV27	many	TRBJ2-1	TGTGCCAGCAGTTCACCCCTAGGGACTAGCGACAATGAGCAGTTCTTC	CASSSPLGTSDNEQFF
NA	TRBV4-2	NA	TRBJ1-1	TGTGCCAGCAGCCACACATCGGGGCAGGGAAAGGGGAACACTGAAGCTTTCTTT	CASSHTSGQGKGNTEAFF
NA	TRBV7-7	few	TRBJ2-6	TGTGCTAGCAGCATCGGCCCCTCTGGGGCCAACGTCCTGACTTTC	CASSIGPSGANVLTF
TRBD1	TRBV30	few	TRBJ1-5	TGTGCCTGGGCGGGACAGGAGAATCAGCCCCAGCATTTT	CAWAGQENQPQHF
NA	TRBV5-1	few	TRBJ2-7	TGCGCCAGCAGCTACTGGACAGCCTACGAGCAGTACTTC	CASSYWTAYEQYF
TRBD1	TRBV7-2	many	TRBJ2-3	TGTGCCAGCAGCTCTCACGGGACAGGGAAGACAGATACGCAGTATTTT	CASSSHGTGKTDTQYF
TRBD2	TRBV5-1	many	TRBJ2-1	TGCGCCAGCACCTCCATAAGCGGGGGGGTTTACAATGAGCAGTTCTTC	CASTSISGGVYNEQFF
TRBD1	TRBV10-3	many	TRBJ1-1	TGTGCCATCGGACAGGGAGGCACTGAAGCTTTCTTT	CAIGQGGTEAFF
NA	TRBV12-3/TRBV12-4	few	TRBJ2-5	TGTGCCAGCAGTTCTCTTCGGTCTTCCCGAGAGACCCAGTACTTC	CASSSLRSSRETQYF
NA	TRBV6-5	many	TRBJ2-3	TGTGCCAGCAGTGAGGGACTCTGGGGGAGGACAGATACGCAGTATTTT	CASSEGLWGRTDTQYF
NA	TRBV18	few	TRBJ1-5	TGTGCCAGCTCACCTGAGGGAAACTTCAATCAGCCCCAGCATTTT	CASSPEGNFNQPQHF
NA	TRBV28	many	TRBJ2-1	TGTGCCAGCAGTCCACGGGCTGAGCAGTTCTTC	CASSPRAEQFF
TRBD1	TRBV13	NA	TRBJ1-4	TGTGCCAGCAGCTTAGGCAGGACAGGGGTCGAAAAACTGTTTTTT	CASSLGRTGVEKLFF